This entry concerns a single T cell receptor (beta chain). Antigen specificity is unknown. V was cut by 2 bases and J by 6 bases, with 13 bases left in between. CDR1 and CDR2 from the germline V gene are SQVTM and ANQGSEA. CDR3 size: 13 residues. The data were taken from a study of T cell responses to AZD1222 COVID-19 vaccine. General study findings and limits: Most donors were white British, females outnumbered males, and clonal diversity was possibly underestimated. At baseline, seropositivity was found in only a handful of AZD1222 recipients.

Data came from immunoSEQ multiplex PCR; TCRdb stores just in-frame clones and leaves some out. This sample carries around 140,000 clones, 92% of them seen once, and the ten largest clones take roughly 3.3%. This TCR was sampled from an adult who received the AZD1222 COVID-19 vaccine. The chain carries TRBV29-1 and TRBJ1-1; tentative D call: TRBD1 (6 bases). Sequencing was performed on peripheral blood, taken 28 days after the second AZD1222 dose. The CDR3 loop is CSVEHTEGAEAFF. CDR3 DNA: TGCAGCGTTGAACACACCGAGGGGGCTGAAGCTTTCTTT.